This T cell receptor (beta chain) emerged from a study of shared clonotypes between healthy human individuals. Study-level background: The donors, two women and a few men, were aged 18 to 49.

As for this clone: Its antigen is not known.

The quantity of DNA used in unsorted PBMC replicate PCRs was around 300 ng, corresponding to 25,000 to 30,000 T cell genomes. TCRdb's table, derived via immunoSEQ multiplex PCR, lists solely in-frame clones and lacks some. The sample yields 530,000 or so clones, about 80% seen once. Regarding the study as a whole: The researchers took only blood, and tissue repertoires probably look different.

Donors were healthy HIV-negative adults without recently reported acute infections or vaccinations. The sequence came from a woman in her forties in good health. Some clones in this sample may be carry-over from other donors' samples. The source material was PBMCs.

CDR3 sequence (DNA): TGTGCCAGCAGCTTGTGGGGGAACTATGGCTACACCTTC. Translated, it gives CASSLWGNYGYTF. The V gene is TRBV7-2, the J gene TRBJ1-2; tentatively, D is TRBD1 (5 bases). Trimming cost V 3 bases and J 2 bases, with 7 bases left between them. Germline CDR1 and CDR2: SGHTA and FQGNSA. The CDR3 runs to 13 residues.